This T cell receptor (beta chain) was identified in a study of tumor-infiltrating lymphocytes in primary liver carcinoma. Study-wide background: The study reported T1-T3 N0M0 tumors spanning 4.2 to 10 cm.

Study-wide findings and caveats: It was tumor-adjacent and tumor-blood pairs that overlapped less than tumor region pairs did.

This CDR3 is 13 amino acids long. The V end was cut by 5 bases, the J end by 2 bases, with 13 bases between. Germline-derived CDR1 and CDR2 are DFQATT and SNEGSKA (reference sequence). This clonotype has more than one count but fewer than ten. Its target is not known. The investigators made TCR beta cDNA from approximately 0.5 ug total RNA, using a constant-region primer. What produced the TCR beta libraries was three nested multiplex PCR rounds using slightly modified ARM-PCR. Each of the first two PCR rounds ran approximately 9 cycles with TRBV1-TRBV30 forward and C-beta reverse primers. TCRdb itself ran the multiplex PCR reads through MiXCR, one entry per CDR3 protein. Of nearly 45,000 distinct CDR3 sequences detected, about three quarters appear once; the ten largest clones hold about 19%. Co-extraction yielded RNA and DNA from roughly 20-30 mg of unsorted bulk tissue.

Sequencing used liver tumor tissue from sampling region 2. The subset is: tumor region T2, inferior pole. The source of this sequence is a man aged 35-49 years with primary liver carcinoma and hepatitis B virus infection. The chain links TRBV20-1 to TRBJ2-7, with D perhaps assigned TRBD1 or TRBD2 (5 bases each). CDR3 sequence reads: CSASPRDPYEQYF. The CDR3 DNA is TGCAGTGCTTCGCCCCGGGACCCCTACGAGCAGTACTTC.